This T cell receptor beta chain was identified during a study of immune characterization of retroperitoneal liposarcoma. TCRdb re-analysed the PCR reads in MiXCR, keeping a single row per CDR3 protein. The sample lists roughly 1,700 distinct CDR3 sequences, approximately 50% occurring once. V was pared by 4 bases and J by 13 bases, with 20 bases between. CDR3 length: 14 residues. Germline V lookup: CDR1 MNHNS, CDR2 SASEGT. Material for sequencing was tumor tissue. This TCR was sampled from a male donor with retroperitoneal liposarcoma. The J gene is TRBJ2-1, the V gene TRBV6-1; D remains ambiguous. The CDR3 DNA is TGTGCCAGCAGTGTAGGGTCAGGCCAAGAGACCCAGTTCTTC. Its translation: CASSVGSGQETQFF.